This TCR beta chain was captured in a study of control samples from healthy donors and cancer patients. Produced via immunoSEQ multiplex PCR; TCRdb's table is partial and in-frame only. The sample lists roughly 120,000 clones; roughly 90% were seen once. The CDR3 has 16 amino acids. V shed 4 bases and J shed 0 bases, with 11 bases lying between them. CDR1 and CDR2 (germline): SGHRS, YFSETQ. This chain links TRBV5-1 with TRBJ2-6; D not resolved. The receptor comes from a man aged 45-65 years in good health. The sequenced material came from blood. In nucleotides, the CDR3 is TGCGCCAGCAGCCGCGGACCTAACTCTGGGGCCAACGTCCTGACTTTC. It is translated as CASSRGPNSGANVLTF.